Given below is one TCR beta chain in context. Its antigen is not identified. The data were taken from a study of shared clonotypes between healthy human individuals. For the study at large: The cohort comprised a couple of women and a few men. Their ages spanned 18 to 49 years.

The study, taken as a whole, reports: Among non-shared clonotypes, generation probabilities were lower than among those shared by all four donors. Clonotype sharing among donors was thought likely to change with sequencing depth.

Trimming stripped 5 bases from V and 7 bases from J, with 12 bases between. The CDR3 extends over 13 amino acids. Germline V gene sequence: CDR1 MGHRA, CDR2 YSYEKL. The run depth of the assay was deep. The data were produced by immunoSEQ multiplex PCR, yet TCRdb's version contains in-frame clones alone and is incomplete. The sample has some 660,000 clones; around 78% are singletons. What was sequenced was memory CD4+ T cells sorted from blood. Subset in this sample: CD45RA-negative fraction. The rearrangement links TRBV4-1 to TRBJ2-4; tentative D call: TRBD1 (5 bases). This receptor was taken from a woman in her twenties or thirties in good health. In nucleotides, the CDR3 is TGCGCCAGCAGCGTCAGGGTCCGTAACATTCAGTACTTC. This encodes CASSVRVRNIQYF.